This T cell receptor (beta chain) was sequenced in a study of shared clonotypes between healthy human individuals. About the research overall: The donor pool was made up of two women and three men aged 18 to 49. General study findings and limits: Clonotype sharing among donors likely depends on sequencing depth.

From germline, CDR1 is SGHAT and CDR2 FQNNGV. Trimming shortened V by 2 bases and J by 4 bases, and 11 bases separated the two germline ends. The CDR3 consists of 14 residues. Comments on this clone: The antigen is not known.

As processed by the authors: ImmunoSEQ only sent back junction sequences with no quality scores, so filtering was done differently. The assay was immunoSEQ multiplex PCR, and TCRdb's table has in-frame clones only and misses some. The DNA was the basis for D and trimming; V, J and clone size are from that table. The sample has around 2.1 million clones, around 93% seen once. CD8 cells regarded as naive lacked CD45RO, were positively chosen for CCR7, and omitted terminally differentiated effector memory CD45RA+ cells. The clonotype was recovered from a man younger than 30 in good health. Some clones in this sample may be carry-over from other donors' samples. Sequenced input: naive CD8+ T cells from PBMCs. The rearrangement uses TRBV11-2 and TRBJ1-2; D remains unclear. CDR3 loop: CASSLNIAIYGYTF. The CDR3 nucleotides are TGTGCCAGCAGCTTAAATATCGCGATCTATGGCTACACCTTC.